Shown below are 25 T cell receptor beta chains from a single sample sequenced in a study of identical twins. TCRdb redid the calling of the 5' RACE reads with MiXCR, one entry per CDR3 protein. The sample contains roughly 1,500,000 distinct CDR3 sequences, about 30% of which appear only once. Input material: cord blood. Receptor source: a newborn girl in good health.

The DNA of the CDR3 is TGTGCCAGCAGCGCCAGGCATGAGCAGTTCTTC. This translates into CASSARHEQFF. This chain links TRBV9 with TRBJ2-1; D is ambiguous. Germline CDR1 is SGDLS and CDR2 is YYNGEE. This CDR3 is 11 amino acids long. V lost 3 bases and J 8 bases, leaving 6 bases between the germline ends.

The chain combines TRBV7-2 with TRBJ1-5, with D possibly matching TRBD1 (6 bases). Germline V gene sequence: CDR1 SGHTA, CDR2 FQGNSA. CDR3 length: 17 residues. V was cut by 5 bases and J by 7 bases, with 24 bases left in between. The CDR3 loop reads CASSPQSGGRWGQPQHF. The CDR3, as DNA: TGTGCCAGCAGCCCCCAATCCGGGGGCAGGTGGGGCCAGCCCCAGCATTTT.

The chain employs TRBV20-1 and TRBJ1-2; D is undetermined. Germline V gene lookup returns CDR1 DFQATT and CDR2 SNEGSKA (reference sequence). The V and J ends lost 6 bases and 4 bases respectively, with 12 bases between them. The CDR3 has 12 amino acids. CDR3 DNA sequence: TGCAGTGCGACCCGGACCCTCTATGGCTACACCTTC. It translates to CSATRTLYGYTF.

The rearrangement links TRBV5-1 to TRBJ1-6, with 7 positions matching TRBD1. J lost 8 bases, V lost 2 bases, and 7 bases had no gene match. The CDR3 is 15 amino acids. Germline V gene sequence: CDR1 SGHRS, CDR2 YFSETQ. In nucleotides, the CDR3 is TGCGCCAGCAGCTTATACAGGGGCTTAGATTCACCCCTCCACTTT. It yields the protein CASSLYRGLDSPLHF.

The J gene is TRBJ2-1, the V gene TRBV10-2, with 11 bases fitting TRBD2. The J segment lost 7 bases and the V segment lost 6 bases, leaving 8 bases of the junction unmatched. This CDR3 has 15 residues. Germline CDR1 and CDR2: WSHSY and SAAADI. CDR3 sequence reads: CASRILAGEVNEQFF. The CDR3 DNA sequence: TGCGCCAGCAGGATACTAGCGGGAGAGGTTAATGAGCAGTTCTTC.

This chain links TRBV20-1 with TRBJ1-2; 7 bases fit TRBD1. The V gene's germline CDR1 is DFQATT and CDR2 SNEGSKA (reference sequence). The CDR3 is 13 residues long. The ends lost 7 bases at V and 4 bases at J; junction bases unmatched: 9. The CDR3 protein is CSVQTGYGYGYTF. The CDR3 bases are TGCAGTGTCCAGACAGGGTATGGCTATGGCTACACCTTC.

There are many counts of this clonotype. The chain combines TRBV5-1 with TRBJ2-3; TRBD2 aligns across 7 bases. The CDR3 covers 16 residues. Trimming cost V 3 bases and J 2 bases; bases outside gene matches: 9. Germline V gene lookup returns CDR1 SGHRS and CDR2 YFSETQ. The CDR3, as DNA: TGCGCCAGCAGCTCCCTAGCGGTGGTGTACACAGATACGCAGTATTTT. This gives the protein CASSSLAVVYTDTQYF. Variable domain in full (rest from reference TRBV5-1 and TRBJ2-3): KAGVTQTPRYLIKTRGQQVTLSCSPISGHRSVSWYQQTPGQGLQFLFEYFSETQRNKGNFPGRFSGRQFSNSRSEMNVSTLELGDSALYLCASSSLAVVYTDTQYFGPGTRLTVL.

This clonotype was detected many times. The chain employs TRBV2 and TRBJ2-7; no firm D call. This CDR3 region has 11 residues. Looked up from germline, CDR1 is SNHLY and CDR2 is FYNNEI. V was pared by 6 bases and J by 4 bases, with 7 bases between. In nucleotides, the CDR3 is TGTGCCAGCAGAAAATCTTACGAGCAGTACTTC. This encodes CASRKSYEQYF.

CDR3 in DNA: TGCGCCAGCAGTCATCTCCCGGGGAGGTTGAGCACAGATACGCAGTATTTT. This translates into CASSHLPGRLSTDTQYF. This chain uses TRBV5-1 with TRBJ2-3; perhaps TRBD2 as D (6 bases). Germline CDR1 reads SGHRS; CDR2 reads YFSETQ. The CDR3 has 17 amino acids. V lost 5 bases and J 0 bases, leaving 19 bases between the germline ends.

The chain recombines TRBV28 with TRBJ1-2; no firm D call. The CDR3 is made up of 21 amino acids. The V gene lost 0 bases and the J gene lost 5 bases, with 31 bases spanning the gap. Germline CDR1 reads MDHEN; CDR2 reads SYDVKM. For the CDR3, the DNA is TGTGCCAGCAGTTTATGTCCCCCATCTTACGCCCACATGGACGGTCCATATGGCTACACCTTC. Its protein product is CASSLCPPSYAHMDGPYGYTF.

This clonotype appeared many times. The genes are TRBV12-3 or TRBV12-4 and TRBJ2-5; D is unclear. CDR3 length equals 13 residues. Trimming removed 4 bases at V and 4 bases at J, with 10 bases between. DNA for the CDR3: TGTGCCAGCAGTTCCAGACTGAGAGAGACCCAGTACTTC. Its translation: CASSSRLRETQYF.

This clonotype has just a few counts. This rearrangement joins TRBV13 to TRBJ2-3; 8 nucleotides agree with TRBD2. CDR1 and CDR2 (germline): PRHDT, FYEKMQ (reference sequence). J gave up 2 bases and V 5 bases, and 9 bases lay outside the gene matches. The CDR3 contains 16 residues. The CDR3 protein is CASSPQRGTNTDTQYF. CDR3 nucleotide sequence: TGTGCCAGCAGCCCCCAGCGGGGGACCAACACAGATACGCAGTATTTT.

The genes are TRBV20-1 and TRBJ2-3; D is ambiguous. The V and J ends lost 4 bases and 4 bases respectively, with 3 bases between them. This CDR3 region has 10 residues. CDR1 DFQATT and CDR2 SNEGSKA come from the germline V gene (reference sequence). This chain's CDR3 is CSANADTQYF. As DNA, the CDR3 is TGCAGTGCTAACGCAGATACGCAGTATTTT.

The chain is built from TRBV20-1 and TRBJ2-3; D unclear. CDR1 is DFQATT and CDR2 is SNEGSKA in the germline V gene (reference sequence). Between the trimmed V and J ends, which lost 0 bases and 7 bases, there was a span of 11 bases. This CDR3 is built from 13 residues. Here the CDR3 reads CSARDDRPYTQYF. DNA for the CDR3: TGCAGTGCTAGAGATGATCGACCATATACGCAGTATTTT.

As DNA, the CDR3 is TGTGCCAGCAGCGCCAGACTAGCGGGACGAAGCACAGATACGCAGTATTTT. Encoded protein: CASSARLAGRSTDTQYF. The rearrangement uses TRBV14 and TRBJ2-3, with TRBD2 matching 11 bases. The V and J ends lost 5 bases and 0 bases, in that order; junction bases with no gene match: 7. CDR1 is SGHDN and CDR2 is FVKESK in the germline V gene. The length of the CDR3 is 17 residues.

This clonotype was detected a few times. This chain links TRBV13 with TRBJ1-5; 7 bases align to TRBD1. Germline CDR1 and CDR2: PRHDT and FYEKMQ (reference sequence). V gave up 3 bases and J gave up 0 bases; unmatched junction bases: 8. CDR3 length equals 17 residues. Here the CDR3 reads CASSLGDRAYSNQPQHF. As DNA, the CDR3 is TGTGCCAGCAGCTTGGGTGACAGGGCCTATAGCAATCAGCCCCAGCATTTT.

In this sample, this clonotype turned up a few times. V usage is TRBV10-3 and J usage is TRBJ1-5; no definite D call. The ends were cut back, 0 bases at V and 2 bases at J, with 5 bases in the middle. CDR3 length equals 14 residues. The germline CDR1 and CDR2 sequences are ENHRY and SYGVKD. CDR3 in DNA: TGTGCCATCAGTGAGTCGTTGGGCAATCAGCCCCAGCATTTT. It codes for CAISESLGNQPQHF.

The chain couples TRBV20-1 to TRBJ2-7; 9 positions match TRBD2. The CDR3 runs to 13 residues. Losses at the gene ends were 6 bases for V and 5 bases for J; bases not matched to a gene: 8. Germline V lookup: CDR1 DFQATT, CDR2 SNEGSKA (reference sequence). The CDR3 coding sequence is TGCAGTGCGACCGGGACTAGCTACCACGAGCAGTACTTC. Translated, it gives CSATGTSYHEQYF.

For the CDR3, the DNA is TGCAGTGCTAGCACACGGTTAAACTACAATGAGCAGTTCTTC. Residues: CSASTRLNYNEQFF. The chain uses TRBV20-1 and TRBJ2-1; unclear D gene. The CDR3 is made up of 14 amino acids. CDR1 is DFQATT, CDR2 SNEGSKA, per germline (reference sequence). V was clipped by 3 bases and J by 3 bases, with 12 bases between them.

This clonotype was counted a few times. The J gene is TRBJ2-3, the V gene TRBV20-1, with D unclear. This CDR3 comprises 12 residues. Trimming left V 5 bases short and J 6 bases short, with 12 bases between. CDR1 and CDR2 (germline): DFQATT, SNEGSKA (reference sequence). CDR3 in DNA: TGCAGTGCTCTGACTTGGTCTGATACGCAGTATTTT. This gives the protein CSALTWSDTQYF.

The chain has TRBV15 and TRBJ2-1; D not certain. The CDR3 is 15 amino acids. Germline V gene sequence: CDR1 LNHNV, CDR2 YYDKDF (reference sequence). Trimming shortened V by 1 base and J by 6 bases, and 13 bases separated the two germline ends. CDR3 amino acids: CATSRGATLLNEQFF. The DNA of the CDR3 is TGTGCCACCAGCAGAGGGGCAACCTTACTCAATGAGCAGTTCTTC. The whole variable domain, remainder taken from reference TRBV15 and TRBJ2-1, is DAMVIQNPRYQVTQFGKPVTLSCSQTLNHNVMYWYQQKSSQAPKLLFHYYDKDFNNEADTPDNFQSRRPNTSFCFLDIRSPGLGDTAMYLCATSRGATLLNEQFFGPGTRLTVL.

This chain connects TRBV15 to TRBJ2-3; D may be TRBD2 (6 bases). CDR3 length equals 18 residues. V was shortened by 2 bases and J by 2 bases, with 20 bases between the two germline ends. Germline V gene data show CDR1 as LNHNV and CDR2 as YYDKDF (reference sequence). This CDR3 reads CATSRIPHLAGNTDTQYF. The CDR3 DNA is TGTGCCACCAGCAGAATTCCCCACTTGGCGGGGAACACAGATACGCAGTATTTT.

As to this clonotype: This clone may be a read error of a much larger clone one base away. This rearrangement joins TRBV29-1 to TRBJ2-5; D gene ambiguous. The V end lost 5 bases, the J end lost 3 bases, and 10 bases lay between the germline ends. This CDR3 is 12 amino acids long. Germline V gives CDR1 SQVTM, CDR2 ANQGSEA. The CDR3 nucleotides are TGCAGCGTTCGAGTAATGAAAGAGACCCAGTACTTC. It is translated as CSVRVMKETQYF.

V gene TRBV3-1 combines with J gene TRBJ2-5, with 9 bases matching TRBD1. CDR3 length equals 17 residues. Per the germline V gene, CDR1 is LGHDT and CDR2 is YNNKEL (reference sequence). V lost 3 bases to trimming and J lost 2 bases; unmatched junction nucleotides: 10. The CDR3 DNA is TGTGCCAGCAGCCATGGCCAAGGGACAGGGAAGCAAGAGACCCAGTACTTC. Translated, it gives CASSHGQGTGKQETQYF.

CDR3 sequence reads: CSAAQGDQPQHF. The CDR3 region has the DNA TGCAGTGCCGCCCAGGGGGATCAGCCCCAGCATTTT. The chain links TRBV20-1 to TRBJ1-5, with 7 bases fitting TRBD1. Unmatched junction bases numbered 4, after V lost 6 bases and J lost 5 bases. The CDR3 is 12 residues long. Looked up from germline, CDR1 is DFQATT and CDR2 is SNEGSKA (reference sequence).